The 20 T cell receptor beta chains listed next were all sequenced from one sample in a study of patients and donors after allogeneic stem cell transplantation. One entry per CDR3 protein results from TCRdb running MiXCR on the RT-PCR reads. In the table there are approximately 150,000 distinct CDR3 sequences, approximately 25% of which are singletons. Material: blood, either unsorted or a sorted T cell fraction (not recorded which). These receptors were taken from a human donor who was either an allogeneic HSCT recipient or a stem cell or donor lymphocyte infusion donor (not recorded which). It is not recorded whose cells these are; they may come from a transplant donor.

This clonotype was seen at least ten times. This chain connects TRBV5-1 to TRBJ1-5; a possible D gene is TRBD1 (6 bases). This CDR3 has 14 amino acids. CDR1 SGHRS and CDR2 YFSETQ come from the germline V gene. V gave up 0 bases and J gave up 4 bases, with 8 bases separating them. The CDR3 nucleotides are TGCGCCAGCAGCTTGGGGACAGATAATCAGCCCCAGCATTTT. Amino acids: CASSLGTDNQPQHF.

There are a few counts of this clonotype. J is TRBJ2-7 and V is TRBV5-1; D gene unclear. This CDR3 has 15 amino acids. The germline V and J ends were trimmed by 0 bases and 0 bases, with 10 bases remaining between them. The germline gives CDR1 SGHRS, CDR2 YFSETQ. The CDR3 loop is CASSLGMRSSYEQYF. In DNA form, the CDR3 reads TGCGCCAGCAGCTTGGGAATGCGGAGCTCCTACGAGCAGTACTTC.

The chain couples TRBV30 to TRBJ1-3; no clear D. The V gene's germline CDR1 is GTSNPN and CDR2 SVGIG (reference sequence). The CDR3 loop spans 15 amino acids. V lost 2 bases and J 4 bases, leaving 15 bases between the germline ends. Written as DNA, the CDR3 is TGTGCCTGGAGTCCTCTTGACACCGGGGGAAACACCATATATTTT. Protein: CAWSPLDTGGNTIYF. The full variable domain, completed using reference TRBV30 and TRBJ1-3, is SQTIHQWPATLVQPVGSPLSLECTVEGTSNPNLYWYRQAAGRGLQLLFYSVGIGQISSEVPQNLSASRPQDRQFILSSKKLLLSDSGFYLCAWSPLDTGGNTIYFGEGSWLTVV.

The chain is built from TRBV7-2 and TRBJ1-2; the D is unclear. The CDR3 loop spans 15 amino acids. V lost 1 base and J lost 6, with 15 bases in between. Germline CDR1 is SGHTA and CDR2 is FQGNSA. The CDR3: CASSLVPGIRDGYTF. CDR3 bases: TGTGCCAGCAGCTTAGTCCCGGGGATTCGAGATGGCTACACCTTC.

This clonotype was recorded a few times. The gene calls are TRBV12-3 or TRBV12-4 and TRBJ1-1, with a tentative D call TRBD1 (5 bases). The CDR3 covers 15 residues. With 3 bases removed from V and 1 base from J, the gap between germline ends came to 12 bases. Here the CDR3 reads CASSFLPGTNTEAFF. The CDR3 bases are TGTGCCAGCAGTTTTCTCCCCGGGACGAACACTGAAGCTTTCTTT.

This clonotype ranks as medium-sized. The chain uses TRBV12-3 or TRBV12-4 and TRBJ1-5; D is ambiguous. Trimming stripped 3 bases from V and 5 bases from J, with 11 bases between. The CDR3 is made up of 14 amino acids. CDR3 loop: CASSFMSLYQPQHF. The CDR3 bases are TGTGCCAGCAGTTTCATGAGCTTATATCAGCCCCAGCATTTT.

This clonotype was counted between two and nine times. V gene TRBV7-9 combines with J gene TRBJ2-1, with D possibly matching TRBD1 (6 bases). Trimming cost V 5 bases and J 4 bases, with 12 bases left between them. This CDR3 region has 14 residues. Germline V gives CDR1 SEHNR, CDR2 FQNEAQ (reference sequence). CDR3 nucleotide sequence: TGTGCCAGCAGCCCGAAAGGACAGTACAATGAGCAGTTCTTC. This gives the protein CASSPKGQYNEQFF.

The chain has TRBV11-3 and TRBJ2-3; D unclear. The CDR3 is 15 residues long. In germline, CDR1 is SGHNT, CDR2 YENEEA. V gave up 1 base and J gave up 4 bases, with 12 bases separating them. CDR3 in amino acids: CASSLAGRRSDTQYF. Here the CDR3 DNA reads TGTGCCAGCAGCTTAGCCGGTAGACGCTCAGATACGCAGTATTTT. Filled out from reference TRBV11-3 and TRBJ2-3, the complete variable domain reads EAGVVQSPRYKIIEKKQPVAFWCNPISGHNTLYWYLQNLGQGPELLIRYENEEAVDDSQLPKDRFSAERLKGVDSTLKIQPAELGDSAVYLCASSLAGRRSDTQYFGPGTRLTVL.

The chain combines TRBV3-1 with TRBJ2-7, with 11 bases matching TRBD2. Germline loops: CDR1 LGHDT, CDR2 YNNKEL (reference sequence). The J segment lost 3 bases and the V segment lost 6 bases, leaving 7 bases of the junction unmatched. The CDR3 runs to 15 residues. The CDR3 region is CASRFGTSGLYEQYF. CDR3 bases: TGTGCCAGCAGGTTCGGGACTAGCGGACTCTACGAGCAGTACTTC.

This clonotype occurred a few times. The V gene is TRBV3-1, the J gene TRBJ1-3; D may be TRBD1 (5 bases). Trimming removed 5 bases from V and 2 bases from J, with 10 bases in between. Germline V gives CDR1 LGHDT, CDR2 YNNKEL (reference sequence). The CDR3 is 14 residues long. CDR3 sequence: CASSWDGAGNTIYF. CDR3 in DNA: TGTGCCAGCAGCTGGGACGGAGCTGGAAACACCATATATTTT.

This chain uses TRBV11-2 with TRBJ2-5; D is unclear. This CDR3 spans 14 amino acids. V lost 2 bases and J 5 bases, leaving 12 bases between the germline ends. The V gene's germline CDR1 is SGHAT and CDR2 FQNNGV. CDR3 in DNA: TGTGCCAGCAGCTTATTTGGTCGGATCGAGACCCAGTACTTC. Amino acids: CASSLFGRIETQYF.

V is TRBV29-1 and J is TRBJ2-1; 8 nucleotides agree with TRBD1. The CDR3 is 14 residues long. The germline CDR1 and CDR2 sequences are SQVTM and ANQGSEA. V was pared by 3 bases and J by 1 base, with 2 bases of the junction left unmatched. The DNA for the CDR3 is TGCAGCGTTGAGCGGACAGGGTCCTACAATGAGCAGTTCTTC. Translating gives CSVERTGSYNEQFF.

The CDR3 nucleotides read TGTGCCAGCAGCGTAGGCGGCACCGGGGAGCTGTTTTTT. Amino acids: CASSVGGTGELFF. The rearrangement joins TRBV9 to TRBJ2-2; D not resolved. This CDR3 spans 13 amino acids. Germline loops: CDR1 SGDLS, CDR2 YYNGEE. Trimming removed 0 bases from V and 4 bases from J, with 4 bases in between.

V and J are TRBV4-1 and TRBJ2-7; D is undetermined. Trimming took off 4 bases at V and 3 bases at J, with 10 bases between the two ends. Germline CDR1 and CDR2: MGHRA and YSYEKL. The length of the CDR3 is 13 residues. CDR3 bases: TGCGCCAGCAGCCTTGATAAGGGCTACGAGCAGTACTTC. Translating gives CASSLDKGYEQYF.

CDR3 sequence reads: CSVGPAGVVDTQYF. CDR3 coding DNA: TGCAGCGTTGGACCAGCGGGGGTCGTAGATACGCAGTATTTT. This chain links TRBV29-1 with TRBJ2-3; 8 bases line up with TRBD2. Germline V CDR1 and CDR2: SQVTM, ANQGSEA. The trim removed 4 bases at V and 5 bases at J, leaving 8 bases unmatched. The CDR3 has 14 residues.

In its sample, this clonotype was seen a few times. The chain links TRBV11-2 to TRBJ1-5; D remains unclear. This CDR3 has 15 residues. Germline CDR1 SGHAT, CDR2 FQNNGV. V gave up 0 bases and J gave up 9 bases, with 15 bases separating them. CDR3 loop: CASSLDGGSVRPQHF. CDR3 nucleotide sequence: TGTGCCAGCAGCTTAGATGGTGGGTCGGTACGGCCCCAGCATTTT.

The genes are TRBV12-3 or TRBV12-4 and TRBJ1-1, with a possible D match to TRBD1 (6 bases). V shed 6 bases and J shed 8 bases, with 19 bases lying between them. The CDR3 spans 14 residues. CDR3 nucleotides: TGTGCCAGCAGCGCCGGACAGCGTAGCGTGGAAGCTTTCTTT. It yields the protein CASSAGQRSVEAFF.

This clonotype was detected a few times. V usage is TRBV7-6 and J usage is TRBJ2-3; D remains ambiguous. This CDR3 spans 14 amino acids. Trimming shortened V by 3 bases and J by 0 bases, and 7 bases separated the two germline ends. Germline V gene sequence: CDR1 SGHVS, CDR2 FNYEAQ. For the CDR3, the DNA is TGTGCCAGCAGCTTGGGTCGAAGCACAGATACGCAGTATTTT. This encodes CASSLGRSTDTQYF.

CDR3 residues: CASSPGVGLAGSNTGELFF. CDR3 coding DNA: TGTGCCAGCAGCCCCGGGGTAGGGCTAGCAGGCTCGAACACCGGGGAGCTGTTTTTT. The chain carries TRBV11-2 and TRBJ2-2; D possibly corresponds to TRBD2 (5 bases). The CDR3 is 19 amino acids. Trimming left V 5 bases short and J 0 bases short, with 22 bases between. CDR1 and CDR2 from the germline V gene are SGHAT and FQNNGV.

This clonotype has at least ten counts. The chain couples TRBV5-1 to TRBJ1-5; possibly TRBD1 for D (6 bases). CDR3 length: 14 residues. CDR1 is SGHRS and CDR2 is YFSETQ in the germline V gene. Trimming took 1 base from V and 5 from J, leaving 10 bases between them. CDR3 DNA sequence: TGCGCCAGCAGCTTGACAGGGATTGATCAGCCCCAGCATTTT. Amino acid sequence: CASSLTGIDQPQHF.